The 9 T cell receptor beta chains in this list originate from one sample, sequenced in a study of blood T cell repertoires in COVID-19. Sequencing was performed with immunoSEQ multiplex PCR; in TCRdb, only in-frame clones are kept and a portion is missing. The sample lists about 61,000 clones, 85% occurring once. The sequencing input was peripheral blood. The receptors were gathered from a man between 65 and 85 years old with acute or convalescent COVID-19.

The chain uses TRBV2 and TRBJ1-1; tentatively, D is TRBD1 (5 bases). V lost 6 bases and J 0 bases, leaving 14 bases between the germline ends. The CDR3 has 15 amino acids. The germline gives CDR1 SNHLY, CDR2 FYNNEI. CDR3 protein: CASRAKGLVNTEAFF. Written as DNA, the CDR3 is TGTGCCAGCAGAGCCAAGGGGTTGGTGAACACTGAAGCTTTCTTT. The full variable domain, with the rest looked up from reference TRBV2 and TRBJ1-1, is EPEVTQTPSHQVTQMGQEVILRCVPISNHLYFYWYRQILGQKVEFLVSFYNNEISEKSEIFDDQFSVERPDGSNFTLKIRSTKLEDSAMYFCASRAKGLVNTEAFFGQGTRLTVV.

This clone has more than one count but fewer than ten. The chain is built from TRBV7-9 and TRBJ1-1, with a weak D call TRBD1 (6 bases). Trimming took 7 bases from V and 0 from J, leaving 12 bases between them. The CDR3 has 14 residues. The germline CDR1 and CDR2 sequences are SEHNR and FQNEAQ (reference sequence). The CDR3 bases are TGTGCCAGCACCCATAGGGGGATGAACACTGAAGCTTTCTTT. Protein product: CASTHRGMNTEAFF.

The table lists this clone with a count of one. The chain combines TRBV6-5 with TRBJ2-5, with 11 bases identical to TRBD2. After removal of 4 bases from V and 5 bases from J, the junction contained 3 bases not matched to a gene. Germline-derived CDR1 and CDR2 are MNHEY and SVGAGI. There are 14 residues in the CDR3. CDR3 DNA sequence: TGTGCCAGCAGTTTAGCGGGGGGGCCGGAGACCCAGTACTTC. Translation gives CASSLAGGPETQYF.

The CDR3 bases are TGTGCCAGCAGTGAAGTTGACAGGGGGAACTATGGCTACACCTTC. This codes for CASSEVDRGNYGYTF. The gene calls are TRBV2 and TRBJ1-2; 9 bases align to TRBD1. CDR3 length: 15 amino acids. Germline CDR1 is SNHLY and CDR2 is FYNNEI. The V and J ends lost 1 base and 2 bases, in that order; junction bases with no gene match: 2. The full variable domain, in which reference TRBV2 and TRBJ1-2 provide the parts outside the CDR3, is EPEVTQTPSHQVTQMGQEVILRCVPISNHLYFYWYRQILGQKVEFLVSFYNNEISEKSEIFDDQFSVERPDGSNFTLKIRSTKLEDSAMYFCASSEVDRGNYGYTFGSGTRLTVV.

CDR3 protein: CASSLDRLNTEAFF. The DNA of the CDR3 is TGTGCCAGCAGCTTGGACAGGTTGAACACTGAAGCTTTCTTT. The chain is built from TRBV5-4 and TRBJ1-1; maybe TRBD1 (5 bases). The CDR3 covers 14 residues. The V gene's germline CDR1 is SGHNT and CDR2 YYREEE (reference sequence). V lost 0 bases and J lost 0, with 6 bases in between. Complete variable domain (other parts from reference TRBV5-4 and TRBJ1-1): ETGVTQSPTHLIKTRGQQVTLRCSSQSGHNTVSWYQQALGQGPQFIFQYYREEENGRGNFPPRFSGLQFPNYSSELNVNALELDDSALYLCASSLDRLNTEAFFGQGTRLTVV.

The chain uses TRBV28 and TRBJ1-4, with D possibly matching TRBD1 (5 bases). The CDR3 sequence is 15 residues long. Per the germline V gene, CDR1 is MDHEN and CDR2 is SYDVKM. Trimming took off 3 bases at V and 7 bases at J, with 15 bases between the two ends. In DNA form, the CDR3 reads TGTGCCAGCAGTTTTAGCGGGGGTTTAGGTGAAAAACTGTTTTTT. Amino acids: CASSFSGGLGEKLFF.

The chain recombines TRBV23-1 with TRBJ2-6, with D perhaps matching TRBD2 (6 bases). TRBV23-1 is an open reading frame whose function is uncertain. The germline V and J ends were trimmed by 4 bases and 0 bases, with 7 bases remaining between them. The length of the CDR3 is 15 residues. CDR3 region: CASSRGASGANVLTF. Written as DNA, the CDR3 is TGCGCCAGCAGTCGCGGGGCCTCTGGGGCCAACGTCCTGACTTTC.

The chain uses TRBV2 and TRBJ2-7, with 9 bases identical to TRBD2. Trimming took 6 bases from V and 2 from J; bases not matched to a gene: 8. The CDR3 contains 15 residues. CDR1 SNHLY and CDR2 FYNNEI come from the germline V gene. The CDR3 spells CASSVTSGRPYEQYF. The CDR3 bases are TGTGCCAGCAGCGTCACTAGCGGGCGCCCCTACGAGCAGTACTTC.

The chain joins TRBV9 to TRBJ2-3; D might be TRBD2 (6 bases). Germline V lookup: CDR1 SGDLS, CDR2 YYNGEE. The CDR3 loop spans 16 amino acids. Trimming pared 4 bases from V and 6 bases from J, leaving 21 bases between. CDR3 protein: CASSPTRDFRADTQYF. The DNA for the CDR3 is TGTGCCAGCAGCCCGACTCGGGACTTCCGGGCGGATACGCAGTATTTT.